This T cell receptor (beta chain) was identified in a study of spatial heterogeneity in lung cancer. Study background: Where available, sequencing covered follow-up PBMC samples, taken at a median of about two years after resection.

Stated time point: blood at routine non-recurrence follow-up after resection. Frozen PBMC, nontumor lung or tumor provided whole RNA, which was sequenced unsorted. TCRdb fed the 5' RACE reads into MiXCR, producing one record per CDR3 protein. The sample consists of about 120,000 distinct CDR3 sequences, 12% of them appearing once. This clonotype showed up many times. V lost 2 bases to trimming and J lost 10 bases, with 13 bases between them. Per the germline V gene, CDR1 is SGHDT and CDR2 is YYEEEE. The CDR3 sequence is 14 residues long. Material: PBMCs, obtained at follow-up. The receptor's source is a male donor with early-stage non-small cell lung cancer. The rearrangement joins TRBV5-6 to TRBJ1-6; the D gene is possibly TRBD1 (6 bases). This CDR3 reads CASSFTGLESPLHF. Written as DNA, the CDR3 is TGTGCCAGCAGCTTTACAGGGTTGGAGTCACCCCTCCACTTT. Drawing the rest from reference TRBV5-6 and TRBJ1-6, the complete variable domain is DAGVTQSPTHLIKTRGQQVTLRCSPKSGHDTVSWYQQALGQGPQFIFQYYEEEERQRGNFPDRFSGHQFPNYSSELNVNALLLGDSALYLCASSFTGLESPLHFGNGTRLTVT.